The clone carrying this T cell receptor (beta chain) was seen a single time. Its specificity is unknown. Total RNA extracted from each sample amounted to at least 5.5 micrograms. Alongside a J-beta primer mix, a sample-barcoded 5' primer served in a second PCR lasting about 7 to 12 cycles. One entry per CDR3 protein, called by TCRdb with MiXCR from the 5' RACE reads. This sample has over a million distinct CDR3 sequences; roughly 64% occur once, and the top ten carry more than 6%. This sample is part of a study of blood T cells in healthy people across ages. Study-wide background: About one barcoded beta molecule was captured per two T cells (by template switching). General observations from the study: More naive CD4+ cells and higher diversity marked long-lived donors relative to aged donors. In the absence of known donor CMV status, changes in expanded clonotypes were possibly confounded.

From germline, CDR1 is SQVTM and CDR2 ANQGSEA. CDR3 size: 15 residues. The sample comprised blood. The V and J genes are TRBV29-1 and TRBJ2-4, with a tentative D call TRBD2 (5 bases). The J call may be incorrect, as the DNA end agrees better with TRBJ2-7. This TCR was sampled from a man aged 18-30 years in good health. DNA of the CDR3: TGCAGCGTTGAAGGGGCAGCGGAGTCGGGCTACGAGCAGTACTTC. As protein: CSVEGAAESGYEQYF.